The 29 T cell receptor beta chains in this list originate from one sample, sequenced in a study of blood T cell repertoires in COVID-19. Generated by immunoSEQ multiplex PCR, the TCRdb table keeps only in-frame clones and is missing some. The sample shows about 120,000 clones, 70% to 80% of them seen only once. Sequenced material: peripheral blood. All receptors derive from a woman in her sixties with acute or convalescent COVID-19.

The V and J genes are TRBV4-2 and TRBJ2-5; the match to TRBD2 covers 8 bases. This CDR3 contains 17 residues. CDR1 and CDR2 (germline): LGHNA, YNFKEQ. Unmatched junction bases numbered 15, after V lost 8 bases and J lost 1 base. In DNA form, the CDR3 reads TGTGCCAGCGCTAGTTTGGGTCTAGCGGGCCGCCAAGAGACCCAGTACTTC. It yields the protein CASASLGLAGRQETQYF.

The rearrangement links TRBV19 to TRBJ1-5; the match to TRBD1 covers 8 bases. The CDR3 is made up of 13 amino acids. V shed 5 bases and J 6 bases; nucleotides not matched to a gene: 3. The V gene's germline CDR1 is LNHDA and CDR2 SQIVND (reference sequence). The CDR3 region is CASSPGQGQPQHF. CDR3 in DNA: TGTGCCAGTAGTCCAGGACAGGGTCAGCCCCAGCATTTT.

The chain recombines TRBV7-9 with TRBJ1-5; D is perhaps TRBD1 (5 bases). Germline-derived CDR1 and CDR2 are SEHNR and FQNEAQ (reference sequence). The CDR3 is 14 residues long. The V end lost 7 bases, the J end lost 2 bases, and 12 bases lay between the germline ends. CDR3 DNA sequence: TGTGCCAGCACCCAAACAGGAGGCAATCAGCCCCAGCATTTT. Its translation is CASTQTGGNQPQHF. Looking up the rest from reference TRBV7-9 and TRBJ1-5 gives the full variable domain: DTGVSQNPRHKITKRGQNVTFRCDPISEHNRLYWYRQTLGQGPEFLTYFQNEAQLEKSRLLSDRFSAERPKGSFSTLEIQRTEQGDSAMYLCASTQTGGNQPQHFGDGTRLSIL.

J is TRBJ1-1 and V is TRBV7-8, with D possibly being TRBD1 (5 bases). This CDR3 is 15 amino acids long. Per germline, CDR1 SGHVS and CDR2 FQNEAQ. The V gene lost 0 bases and the J gene lost 2 bases, with 10 bases spanning the gap. The CDR3 bases are TGTGCCAGCAGCTTAGCGGGGGGAAGAAACACTGAAGCTTTCTTT. This encodes CASSLAGGRNTEAFF.

The V call is TRBV5-1, the J call TRBJ2-3, with TRBD1 matching over 8 bases. The CDR3 covers 15 residues. V shed 6 bases, J shed 3 bases, and the junction held 9 bases outside the gene matches. Germline lookup yields CDR1 SGHRS and CDR2 YFSETQ. The CDR3 loop is CASTRGPSNTDTQYF. CDR3 DNA: TGCGCCAGCACCAGGGGGCCCTCGAATACAGATACGCAGTATTTT.

The genes are TRBV11-2 and TRBJ1-2; TRBD1 is a possible D gene (6 bases). V was trimmed by 1 base and J by 4 bases, leaving 13 bases between them. The CDR3 spans 15 residues. Germline-derived CDR1 and CDR2 are SGHAT and FQNNGV. CDR3 nucleotides: TGTGCCAGCAGCTTAGGATCCACAGGGACCTATGGCTACACCTTC. Its translation is CASSLGSTGTYGYTF.

The chain employs TRBV27 and TRBJ2-7; a possible D gene is TRBD2 (5 bases). The CDR3 is 13 amino acids. Germline CDR1 MNHEY, CDR2 SMNVEV (reference sequence). The V end lost 10 bases, the J end lost 3 bases, and 16 bases lay between the germline ends. This CDR3 reads CATRKGRDYEQYF. CDR3 DNA: TGTGCCACCCGAAAAGGACGGGACTACGAGCAGTACTTC.

This clone was seen once. The chain carries TRBV9 and TRBJ1-5; 8 bases align to TRBD1. The CDR3 is 16 residues long. Germline CDR1 reads SGDLS; CDR2 reads YYNGEE. V lost 3 bases and J lost 3; bases outside the gene matches: 8. CDR3 in DNA: TGTGCCAGCAGCGCTACAGGGGGTTGGCCCAATCAGCCCCAGCATTTT. Translated: CASSATGGWPNQPQHF.

This chain connects TRBV6-6 to TRBJ1-6; 7 bases are shared with TRBD1. The CDR3 length is 14 residues. Trimming removed 6 bases from V and 8 bases from J; junction bases left unmatched: 7. Germline assignment: CDR1 MNHNY and CDR2 SVGAGI (reference sequence). The CDR3, as DNA: TGTGCCAGCAGCCAAAACAGGGGACATTCACCCCTCCACTTT. It specifies CASSQNRGHSPLHF.

This sequence joins TRBV29-1 and TRBJ1-3; D possibly corresponds to TRBD1 (5 bases). V was clipped by 4 bases and J by 4 bases, with 11 bases between them. This CDR3 is built from 13 residues. The germline CDR1 and CDR2 sequences are SQVTM and ANQGSEA. CDR3 amino acids: CSVVQAGGNTIYF. The CDR3 DNA follows: TGCAGCGTTGTCCAAGCAGGGGGAAACACCATATATTTT.

The genes are TRBV3-1 (or the pseudogene TRBV3-2) and TRBJ2-7; 7 bases align to TRBD1. V shed 2 bases, J shed 6 bases, and the junction held 7 bases outside the gene matches. The CDR3 has 14 amino acids. Germline values: CDR1 LGHDT, CDR2 YNNKEL (reference sequence). The DNA for the CDR3 is TGTGCCAGCAGCCAAATACAGGGGCTGCGCGAGCAGTACTTC. Its translation: CASSQIQGLREQYF.

The rearrangement joins TRBV18 to TRBJ1-1; D is perhaps TRBD1 (6 bases). CDR3 length equals 13 residues. In germline, CDR1 is KGHSH, CDR2 LQKENI. V lost 6 bases to trimming and J lost 1 base, with 9 bases between them. The CDR3 here is CASSSGANTEAFF. The CDR3 bases are TGTGCCAGCTCTTCAGGGGCGAACACTGAAGCTTTCTTT.

CDR3 coding DNA: TGTGCCAGCAGCTTGAGGACTAGCGGCCCTGACAATGAGCAGTTCTTC. This sequence encodes CASSLRTSGPDNEQFF. This chain uses TRBV5-6 with TRBJ2-1; 10 bases agree with TRBD2. Trimming cost V 1 base and J 5 bases; bases outside gene matches: 6. Germline V CDR1 and CDR2: SGHDT, YYEEEE. CDR3 length equals 16 residues.

The genes are TRBV5-4 and TRBJ2-3; 12 positions agree with TRBD2. V trimming: 4 bases; J trimming: 1 base; junction bases outside the gene matches: 4. The V gene's germline CDR1 is SGHNT and CDR2 YYREEE (reference sequence). CDR3 size: 16 residues. The CDR3 here is CASSPSGGGRTDTQYF. Written as DNA, the CDR3 is TGTGCCAGCAGCCCTAGCGGGGGGGGACGCACAGATACGCAGTATTTT.

The rearrangement links TRBV19 to TRBJ1-5, with D uncertain. V gave up 3 bases and J gave up 7 bases, with 10 bases separating them. CDR3 length equals 13 residues. CDR1 and CDR2 from the germline V gene are LNHDA and SQIVND (reference sequence). CDR3 in amino acids: CASSMSGKQPQHF. DNA for the CDR3: TGTGCCAGTAGTATGTCGGGGAAGCAGCCCCAGCATTTT.

The J gene is TRBJ1-1, the V gene TRBV30; the match to TRBD1 covers 7 bases. Trimming at V came to 1 base and at J to 0 bases, leaving 8 bases not matched to a gene. Germline V gene lookup returns CDR1 GTSNPN and CDR2 SVGIG (reference sequence). There are 16 residues in the CDR3. CDR3 sequence: CAWSDRQGAMNTEAFF. CDR3 DNA sequence: TGTGCCTGGAGTGACCGACAGGGCGCAATGAACACTGAAGCTTTCTTT.

The chain recombines TRBV24-1 with TRBJ2-2, with D maybe TRBD2 (6 bases). The CDR3 has 14 amino acids. The V and J ends lost 9 bases and 4 bases respectively, with 14 bases between them. Germline V CDR1 and CDR2: KGHDR, SFDVKD. CDR3 region: CATASWGGTGELFF. The CDR3 nucleotides read TGTGCCACCGCCAGCTGGGGAGGCACCGGGGAGCTGTTTTTT.

This clone was picked up a small number of times. The chain couples TRBV4-2 to TRBJ2-3; D may be TRBD1 (6 bases). The CDR3 is 16 residues long. Trimming removed 0 bases from V and 9 bases from J, with 19 bases in between. Germline CDR1 reads LGHNA; CDR2 reads YNFKEQ. This chain's CDR3 is CASSQDADSPQITQYF. The CDR3 DNA reads TGTGCCAGCAGCCAAGATGCGGACAGCCCACAGATAACGCAGTATTTT.

The V and J genes are TRBV28 and TRBJ1-3; D may be TRBD1 (6 bases). There are 14 residues in the CDR3. In germline, CDR1 is MDHEN, CDR2 SYDVKM. V lost 8 bases, J lost 3 bases, and 14 bases lay in between. This CDR3 is CASWLQGDGNTIYF. The CDR3 nucleotides read TGTGCCAGCTGGTTACAGGGTGATGGAAACACCATATATTTT. Based on the CDR3 plus reference TRBV28 and TRBJ1-3, the full variable domain is DVKVTQSSRYLVKRTGEKVFLECVQDMDHENMFWYRQDPGLGLRLIYFSYDVKMKEKGDIPEGYSVSREKKERFSLILESASTNQTSMYLCASWLQGDGNTIYFGEGSWLTVV.

V gene TRBV27 combines with J gene TRBJ2-2, with TRBD2 identical over 8 bases. Germline V gene sequence: CDR1 MNHEY, CDR2 SMNVEV (reference sequence). With V trimmed by 8 bases and J by 4 bases, 6 bases remained unmatched. CDR3 size: 14 residues. The CDR3 DNA reads as TGTGCCAGCCGGGAGGGGATCGGCACCGGGGAGCTGTTTTTT. Protein sequence: CASREGIGTGELFF.

The chain employs TRBV7-9 and TRBJ2-7; TRBD2 might be the D (7 bases). The CDR3 spans 17 residues. Trimming took 4 bases from V and 4 from J, leaving 23 bases between them. Germline assignment: CDR1 SEHNR and CDR2 FQNEAQ (reference sequence). The CDR3 region has the DNA TGTGCCAGCAGCTCCCTCCGTACGGCGGGGGCAGGATACGAGCAGTACTTC. Encoded protein: CASSSLRTAGAGYEQYF.

Remarks on this clone: The junction shows a germline mismatch at one end, possibly a read error. The chain is built from TRBV3-1 (or the pseudogene TRBV3-2) and TRBJ2-7; 8 bases are a match to TRBD1. CDR3 size: 14 residues. Germline V CDR1 and CDR2: LGHDT, YNNKEL (reference sequence). The CDR3 nucleotides read TGTGCCAGCAGCCAAGGGAAAGGAGGGGGACAGGTACTATTC. Protein sequence: CASSQGKGGGQVLF.

The CDR3 nucleotides are TGCGCCAGCAGCTTGGCCGTCCGCACAGATACGCAGTATTTT. This codes for CASSLAVRTDTQYF. V is TRBV5-1 and J is TRBJ2-3; D is unresolved. The CDR3 is 14 residues long. Trimming shortened V by 0 bases and J by 1 base, and 6 bases separated the two germline ends. Germline V gene sequence: CDR1 SGHRS, CDR2 YFSETQ.

This chain uses TRBV28 with TRBJ2-1; D uncertain. V lost 5 bases and J lost 9, with 8 bases in between. The CDR3 spans 11 residues. The germline CDR1 and CDR2 sequences are MDHEN and SYDVKM. The CDR3 DNA sequence: TGTGCCAGCAGTCTACCCCCTGAGCAGTTCTTC. Translated, it gives CASSLPPEQFF.

The chain is built from TRBV6-2 or TRBV6-3 and TRBJ1-6; TRBD1 is a possible D gene (6 bases). The CDR3 runs 15 residues. Between the trimmed V and J ends, which lost 4 bases and 6 bases, there was a span of 13 bases. Germline assignment: CDR1 MNHEY and CDR2 SVGEGT. DNA of the CDR3: TGTGCCAGCAGTTTCGAAAAAGGGGGTAATTCACCCCTCCACTTT. Translation gives CASSFEKGGNSPLHF.

This clone was seen once. The chain has TRBV6-4 and TRBJ1-1; D ambiguous. CDR1 is MRHNA and CDR2 is SNTAGT in the germline V gene. This CDR3 region has 14 residues. Trimming stripped 0 bases from V and 1 base from J, with 6 bases between. Here the CDR3 reads CASSDSNRNTEAFF. The CDR3 nucleotides are TGTGCCAGCAGTGACTCTAACAGGAACACTGAAGCTTTCTTT.

The chain employs TRBV3-1 (or the pseudogene TRBV3-2) and TRBJ2-1; 7 bases match TRBD2. Germline trimming cut 4 bases from V and 2 bases from J; bases unmatched to any gene: 5. The CDR3 has 15 residues. Germline CDR1 LGHDT, CDR2 YNNKEL (reference sequence). The CDR3 loop reads CASSPQSGAYNEQFF. CDR3 in DNA: TGTGCCAGCAGCCCCCAAAGCGGGGCCTACAATGAGCAGTTCTTC.

J is TRBJ2-1 and V is TRBV24-1, with D perhaps TRBD2 (5 bases). This CDR3 contains 14 residues. Per the germline V gene, CDR1 is KGHDR and CDR2 is SFDVKD. The germline V and J ends were trimmed by 9 bases and 9 bases, with 20 bases remaining between them. The CDR3 loop is CATHLSGRRCEQFF. The CDR3 coding sequence is TGTGCCACCCACCTCTCCGGCAGGAGGTGTGAGCAGTTCTTC.

The rearrangement joins TRBV5-1 to TRBJ1-2; D is unresolved. V dropped 0 bases and J dropped 6 bases, with 12 bases sitting between them. The CDR3 extends over 14 amino acids. Germline CDR1 is SGHRS and CDR2 is YFSETQ. CDR3 residues: CASSLDPGLNGYTF. The CDR3 nucleotides are TGCGCCAGCAGCTTGGATCCGGGTCTTAATGGCTACACCTTC.